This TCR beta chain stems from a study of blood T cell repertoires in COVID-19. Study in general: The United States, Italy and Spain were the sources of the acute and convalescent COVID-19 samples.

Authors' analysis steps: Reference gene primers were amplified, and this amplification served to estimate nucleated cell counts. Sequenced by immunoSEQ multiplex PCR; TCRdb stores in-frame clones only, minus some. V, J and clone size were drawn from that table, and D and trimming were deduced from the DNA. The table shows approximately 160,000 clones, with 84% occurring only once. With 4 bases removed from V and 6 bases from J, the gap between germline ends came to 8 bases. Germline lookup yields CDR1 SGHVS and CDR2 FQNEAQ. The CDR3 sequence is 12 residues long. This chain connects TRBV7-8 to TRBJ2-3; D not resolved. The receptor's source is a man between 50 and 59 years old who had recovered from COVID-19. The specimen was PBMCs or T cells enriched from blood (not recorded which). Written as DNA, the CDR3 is TGTGCCAGCAGCTCGACTCGGGATACGCAGTATTTT. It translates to CASSSTRDTQYF.